This T cell receptor (beta chain) was identified in a study of blood T cells in healthy people across ages. In this sample, this clonotype turned up a few times. Using a J-beta primer mix together with a sample-barcoded 5' primer, a second PCR was run for roughly 7 to 11 cycles. Every molecule of cDNA carried a tag from a template-switch adaptor with 12 random nucleotides. TCRdb reprocessed the 5' RACE reads via MiXCR and lists one record per CDR3 protein. The sample records more than 1 million distinct CDR3 sequences, 35% to 50% being singletons. The sequencing input was blood. This clonotype was sampled from a woman in her sixties or seventies in good health.

DNA for the CDR3: TGTGCCAGCAGCCGAGCTATTACAGATACGCAGTATTTT. It yields the protein CASSRAITDTQYF. The chain carries TRBV3-1 and TRBJ2-3; D is undetermined. Looked up from germline, CDR1 is LGHDT and CDR2 is YNNKEL (reference sequence). The ends were cut back, 4 bases at V and 3 bases at J, with 8 bases in the middle. CDR3 length: 13 amino acids.